The T cell receptor beta chain under discussion was sequenced for a study of Graves' ophthalmopathy and Graves' hyperthyroidism. Notes on the study in general: The authors also found most expanded thyroid clonotypes above 0.001 frequency in blood. The study's model predicted ophthalmopathy progression at over 55% sensitivity and about 78% specificity.

Amplification from RNA transcripts yielded the TCR beta CDR3 regions. HTBI primers primed a first-round RT-PCR, and a second-round multiplex PCR followed. TCRdb processed the multiplex PCR reads anew with MiXCR; each CDR3 protein has one entry. The profile shows about 480,000 distinct CDR3 sequences, under 15% of them singletons. V was pared by 10 bases and J by 2 bases, with 20 bases between. Germline V gene lookup returns CDR1 ENHRY and CDR2 SYGVKD. This CDR3 region has 16 residues. It was on clinical symptoms, serum thyroxine, TRAb, thyroid ultrasound and orbital computed tomography that diagnosis relied. This clonotype was seen ten or more times. Its antigen remains unidentified.

V and J are TRBV10-3 and TRBJ2-2; the D gene could be TRBD1 or TRBD2 (6 bases each). This sequence originates from a woman younger than 45 with Graves' ophthalmopathy. The sample was blood. CDR3 DNA: TGTGCCACCGCAGGGGACTGGGGGCGAAACACCGGGGAGCTGTTTTTT. It codes for CATAGDWGRNTGELFF.